What follows describes a single T cell receptor (beta chain). Clinical history reported by participants formed the basis on which cohorts were assigned. How the authors handled the data: Reference gene primers were amplified, and this amplification served to estimate nucleated cell counts. Profiled with immunoSEQ multiplex PCR; TCRdb holds only in-frame clones, not every one. That table furnishes V, J and clone size, whereas the DNA furnished D and trimming. The sample holds about 190,000 clones, more than 70% seen once. Germline loops: CDR1 KGHDR, CDR2 SFDVKD. There are 16 residues in the CDR3. The V gene end was trimmed by 3 bases and the J gene end by 4 bases; junction bases not matched to a gene: 7. The data were obtained in a study of blood T cell repertoires in COVID-19. Overall study: The analysed material was cDNA or gDNA that came from T cells, B-cell-depleted T cells, or PBMCs.

The chain employs TRBV24-1 and TRBJ2-1; 8 bases fit TRBD1. The source material was PBMCs or T cells enriched from blood (not recorded which). The TCR was taken from a man between 35 and 55 years old with acute COVID-19. This CDR3 reads CATSDPTGTGYNEQFF. In DNA, the CDR3 is TGTGCCACCAGTGATCCGACCGGGACAGGTTACAATGAGCAGTTCTTC.